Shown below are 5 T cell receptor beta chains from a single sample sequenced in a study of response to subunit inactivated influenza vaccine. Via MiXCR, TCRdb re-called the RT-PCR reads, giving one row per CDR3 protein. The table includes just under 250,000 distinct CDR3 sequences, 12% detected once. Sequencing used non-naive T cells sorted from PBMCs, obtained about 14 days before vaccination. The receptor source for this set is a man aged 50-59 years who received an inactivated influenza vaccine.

The CDR3 is CASSADRGQDEQYF. DNA for the CDR3: TGTGCCAGCAGCGCCGACAGGGGGCAGGACGAGCAGTACTTC. J is TRBJ2-7 and V is TRBV7-8; 10 bases align to TRBD1. This CDR3 has 14 residues. The J segment lost 5 bases and the V segment lost 5 bases, leaving 6 bases of the junction unmatched. Germline values: CDR1 SGHVS, CDR2 FQNEAQ.

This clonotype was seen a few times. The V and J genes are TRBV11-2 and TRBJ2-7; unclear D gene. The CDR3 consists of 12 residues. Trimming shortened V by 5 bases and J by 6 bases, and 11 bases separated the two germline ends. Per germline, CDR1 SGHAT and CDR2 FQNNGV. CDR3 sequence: CASSTHLSEQYF. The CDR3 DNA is TGTGCCAGCAGCACACACTTGTCCGAGCAGTACTTC.

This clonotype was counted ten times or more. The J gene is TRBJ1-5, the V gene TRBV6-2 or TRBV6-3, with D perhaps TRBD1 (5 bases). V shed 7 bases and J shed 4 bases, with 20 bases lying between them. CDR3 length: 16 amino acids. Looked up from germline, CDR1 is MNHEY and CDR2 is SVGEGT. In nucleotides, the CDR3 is TGTGCCAGCAAGACCTTCGGGCAGGGCCTAAATCAGCCCCAGCATTTT. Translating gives CASKTFGQGLNQPQHF.

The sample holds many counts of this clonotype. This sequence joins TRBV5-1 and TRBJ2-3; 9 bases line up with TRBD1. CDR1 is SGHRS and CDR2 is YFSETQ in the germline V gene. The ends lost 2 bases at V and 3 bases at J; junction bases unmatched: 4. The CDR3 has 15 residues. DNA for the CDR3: TGCGCCAGCAGCTTTGGGGACAGGGATACAGATACGCAGTATTTT. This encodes CASSFGDRDTDTQYF.

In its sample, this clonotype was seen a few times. In nucleotides, the CDR3 is TGTGCCAGCAGCCCGGGGACTAGAACGGGGCAGAGTGAGCAGTTCTTC. Translating gives CASSPGTRTGQSEQFF. The J gene is TRBJ2-1, the V gene TRBV4-2; 8 nucleotides match TRBD2. The trim removed 4 bases at V and 9 bases at J, leaving 14 bases unmatched. CDR1 and CDR2 (germline): LGHNA, YNFKEQ. CDR3 length: 16 residues.